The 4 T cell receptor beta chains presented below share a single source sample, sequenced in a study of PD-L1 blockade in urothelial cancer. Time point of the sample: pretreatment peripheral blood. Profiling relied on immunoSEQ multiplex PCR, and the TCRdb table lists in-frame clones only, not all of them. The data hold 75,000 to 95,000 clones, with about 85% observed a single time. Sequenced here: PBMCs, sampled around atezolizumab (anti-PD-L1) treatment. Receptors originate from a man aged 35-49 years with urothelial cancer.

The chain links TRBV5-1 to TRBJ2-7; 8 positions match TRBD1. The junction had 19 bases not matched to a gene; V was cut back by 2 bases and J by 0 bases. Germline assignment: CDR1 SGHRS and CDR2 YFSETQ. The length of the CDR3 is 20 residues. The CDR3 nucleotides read TGCGCCAGCAGCTTTCCTTCCGGGACAGGAGCCACCCCGAGCTCCTACGAGCAGTACTTC. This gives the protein CASSFPSGTGATPSSYEQYF.

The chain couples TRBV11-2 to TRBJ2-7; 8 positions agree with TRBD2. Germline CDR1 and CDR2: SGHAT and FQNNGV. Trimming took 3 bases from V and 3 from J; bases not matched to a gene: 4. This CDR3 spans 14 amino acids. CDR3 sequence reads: CASSFAGGLYEQYF. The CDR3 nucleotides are TGTGCCAGCAGCTTTGCGGGAGGTCTCTACGAGCAGTACTTC.

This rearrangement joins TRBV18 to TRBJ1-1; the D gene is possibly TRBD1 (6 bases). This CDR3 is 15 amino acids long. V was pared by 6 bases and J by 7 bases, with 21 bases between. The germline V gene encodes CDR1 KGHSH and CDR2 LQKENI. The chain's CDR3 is CASSSFPGAGGEAFF. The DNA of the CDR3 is TGTGCCAGCTCTTCTTTCCCAGGGGCGGGAGGTGAAGCTTTCTTT.

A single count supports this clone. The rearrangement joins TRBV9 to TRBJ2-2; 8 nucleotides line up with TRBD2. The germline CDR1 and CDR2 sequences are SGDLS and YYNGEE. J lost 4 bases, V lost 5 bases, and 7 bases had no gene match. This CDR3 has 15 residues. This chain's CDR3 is CASSPGLAGTGELFF. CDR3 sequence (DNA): TGTGCCAGCAGTCCCGGACTAGCTGGCACCGGGGAGCTGTTTTTT.